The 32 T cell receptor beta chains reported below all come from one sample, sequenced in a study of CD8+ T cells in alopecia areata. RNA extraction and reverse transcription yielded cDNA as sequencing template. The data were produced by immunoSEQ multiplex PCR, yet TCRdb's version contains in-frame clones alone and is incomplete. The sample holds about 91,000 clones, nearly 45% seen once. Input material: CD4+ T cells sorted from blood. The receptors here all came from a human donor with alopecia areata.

The CDR3 here is CASSLTADRDIQYF. CDR3 DNA sequence: TGCGCCAGCAGCTTGACCGCGGACAGGGACATTCAGTACTTC. This chain links TRBV5-1 with TRBJ2-4; TRBD1 matches 8 bases. The CDR3 consists of 14 residues. Trimming removed 1 base from V and 8 bases from J; junction bases left unmatched: 5. Germline loops: CDR1 SGHRS, CDR2 YFSETQ.

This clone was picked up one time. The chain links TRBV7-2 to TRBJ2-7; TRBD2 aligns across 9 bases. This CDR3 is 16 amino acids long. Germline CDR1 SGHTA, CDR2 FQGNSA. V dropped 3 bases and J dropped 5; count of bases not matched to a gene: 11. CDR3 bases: TGTGCCAGCAGCTTCCATCCGGGCGGGAGGGGGGACGAGCAGTACTTC. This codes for CASSFHPGGRGDEQYF.

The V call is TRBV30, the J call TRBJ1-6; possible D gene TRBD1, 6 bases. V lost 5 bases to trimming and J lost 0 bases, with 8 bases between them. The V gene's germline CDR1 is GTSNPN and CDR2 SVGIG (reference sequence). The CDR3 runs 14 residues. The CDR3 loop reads CAWLGGSYNSPLHF. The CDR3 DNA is TGTGCCTGGCTAGGGGGCTCCTATAATTCACCCCTCCACTTT.

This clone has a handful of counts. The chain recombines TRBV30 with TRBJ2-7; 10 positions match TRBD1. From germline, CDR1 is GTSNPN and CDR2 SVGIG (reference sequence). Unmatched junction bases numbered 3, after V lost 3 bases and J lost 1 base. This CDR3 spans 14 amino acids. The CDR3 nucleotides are TGTGCCTGGAGAAGGACAGGGGGTTCCTACGAGCAGTACTTC. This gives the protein CAWRRTGGSYEQYF. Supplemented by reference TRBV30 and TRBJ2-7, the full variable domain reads SQTIHQWPATLVQPVGSPLSLECTVEGTSNPNLYWYRQAAGRGLQLLFYSVGIGQISSEVPQNLSASRPQDRQFILSSKKLLLSDSGFYLCAWRRTGGSYEQYFGPGTRLTVT.

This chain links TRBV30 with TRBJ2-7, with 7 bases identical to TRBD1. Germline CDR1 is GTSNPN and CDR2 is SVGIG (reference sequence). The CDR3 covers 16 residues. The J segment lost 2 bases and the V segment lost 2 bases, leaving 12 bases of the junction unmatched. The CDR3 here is CAWSFRTGTATYEQYF. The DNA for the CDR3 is TGTGCCTGGAGTTTTCGAACCGGGACAGCGACCTACGAGCAGTACTTC.

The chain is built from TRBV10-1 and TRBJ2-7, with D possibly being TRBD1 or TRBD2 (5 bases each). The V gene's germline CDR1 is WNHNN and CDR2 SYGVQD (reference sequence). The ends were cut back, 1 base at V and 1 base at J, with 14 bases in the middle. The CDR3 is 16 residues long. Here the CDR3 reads CASSELKVGGSYEQYF. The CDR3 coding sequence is TGCGCCAGCAGTGAGTTAAAGGTTGGGGGATCCTACGAGCAGTACTTC.

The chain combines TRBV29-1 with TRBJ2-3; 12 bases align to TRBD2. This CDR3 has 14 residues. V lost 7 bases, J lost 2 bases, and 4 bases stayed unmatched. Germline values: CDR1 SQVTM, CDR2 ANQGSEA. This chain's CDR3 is CSAGLAGFTDTQYF. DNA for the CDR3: TGCAGCGCAGGACTAGCGGGGTTCACAGATACGCAGTATTTT.

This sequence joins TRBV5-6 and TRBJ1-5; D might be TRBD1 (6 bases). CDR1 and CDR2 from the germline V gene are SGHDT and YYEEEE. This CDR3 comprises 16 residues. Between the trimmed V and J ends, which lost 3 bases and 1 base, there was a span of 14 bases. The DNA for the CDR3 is TGTGCCAGCAGCTCCCTCGGGGGGCTAAGCAATCAGCCCCAGCATTTT. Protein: CASSSLGGLSNQPQHF. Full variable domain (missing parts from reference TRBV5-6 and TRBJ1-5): DAGVTQSPTHLIKTRGQQVTLRCSPKSGHDTVSWYQQALGQGPQFIFQYYEEEERQRGNFPDRFSGHQFPNYSSELNVNALLLGDSALYLCASSSLGGLSNQPQHFGDGTRLSIL.

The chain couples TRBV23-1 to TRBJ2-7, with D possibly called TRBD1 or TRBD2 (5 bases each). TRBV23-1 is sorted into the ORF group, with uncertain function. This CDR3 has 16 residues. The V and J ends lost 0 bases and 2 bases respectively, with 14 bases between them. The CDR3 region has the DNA TGCGCCAGCAGTCAATCGGTTGGGGGTTGCACCTACGAGCAGTACTTC. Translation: CASSQSVGGCTYEQYF.

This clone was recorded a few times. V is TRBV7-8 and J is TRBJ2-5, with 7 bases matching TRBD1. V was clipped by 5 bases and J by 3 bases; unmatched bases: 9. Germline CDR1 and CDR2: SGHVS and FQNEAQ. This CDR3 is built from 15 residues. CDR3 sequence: CASSINTGTEETQYF. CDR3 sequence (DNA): TGTGCCAGCAGCATAAACACCGGGACAGAAGAGACCCAGTACTTC.

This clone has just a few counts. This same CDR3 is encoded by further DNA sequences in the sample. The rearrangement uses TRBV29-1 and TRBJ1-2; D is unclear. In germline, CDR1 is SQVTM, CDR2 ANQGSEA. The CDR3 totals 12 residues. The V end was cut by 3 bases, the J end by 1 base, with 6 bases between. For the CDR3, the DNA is TGCAGCGTTGAGGGGAGTAACTATGGCTACACCTTC. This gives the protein CSVEGSNYGYTF.

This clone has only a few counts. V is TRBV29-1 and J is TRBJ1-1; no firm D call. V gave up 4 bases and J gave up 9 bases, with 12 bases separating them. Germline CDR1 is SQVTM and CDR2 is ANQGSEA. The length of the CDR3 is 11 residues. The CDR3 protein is CSVGGLTQAFF. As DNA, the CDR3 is TGCAGCGTTGGTGGATTAACCCAAGCTTTCTTT.

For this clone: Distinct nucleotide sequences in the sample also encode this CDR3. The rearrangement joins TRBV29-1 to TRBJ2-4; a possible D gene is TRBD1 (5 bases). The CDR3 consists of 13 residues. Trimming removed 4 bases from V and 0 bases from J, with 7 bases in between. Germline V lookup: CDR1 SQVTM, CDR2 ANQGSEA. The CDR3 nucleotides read TGCAGCGTTGGGGGCCTAGCCAAAAACATTCAGTACTTC. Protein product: CSVGGLAKNIQYF.

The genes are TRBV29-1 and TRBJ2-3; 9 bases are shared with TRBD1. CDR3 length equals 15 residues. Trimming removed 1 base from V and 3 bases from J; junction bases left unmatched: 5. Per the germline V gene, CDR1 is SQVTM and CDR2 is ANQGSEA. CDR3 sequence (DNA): TGCAGCGTTGAAGGAACAGGGGGCGCAACAGATACGCAGTATTTT. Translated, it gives CSVEGTGGATDTQYF.

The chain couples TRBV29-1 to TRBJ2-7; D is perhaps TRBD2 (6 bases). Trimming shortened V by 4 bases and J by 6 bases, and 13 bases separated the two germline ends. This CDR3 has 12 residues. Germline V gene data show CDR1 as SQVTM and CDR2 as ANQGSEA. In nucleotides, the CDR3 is TGCAGCGTTGGGGGGGACCCCCTCGAGCAGTACTTC. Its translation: CSVGGDPLEQYF.

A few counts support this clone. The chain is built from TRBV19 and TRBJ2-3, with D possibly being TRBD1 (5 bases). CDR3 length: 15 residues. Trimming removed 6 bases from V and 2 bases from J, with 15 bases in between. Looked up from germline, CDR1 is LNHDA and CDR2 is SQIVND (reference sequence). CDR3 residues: CASSPRGATTDTQYF. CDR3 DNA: TGTGCCAGTAGCCCCCGTGGGGCCACCACAGATACGCAGTATTTT.

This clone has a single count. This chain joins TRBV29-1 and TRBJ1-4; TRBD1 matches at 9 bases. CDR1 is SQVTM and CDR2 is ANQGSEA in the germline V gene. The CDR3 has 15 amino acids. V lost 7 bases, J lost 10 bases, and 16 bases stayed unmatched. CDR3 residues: CSANIQGAGVGKLFF. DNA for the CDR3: TGCAGCGCTAATATACAGGGGGCCGGCGTTGGAAAACTGTTTTTT.

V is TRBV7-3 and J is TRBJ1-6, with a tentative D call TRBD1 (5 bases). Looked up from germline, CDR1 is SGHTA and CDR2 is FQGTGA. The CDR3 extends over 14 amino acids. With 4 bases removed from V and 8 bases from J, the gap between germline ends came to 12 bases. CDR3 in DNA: TGTGCCAGCAGCTCCGGGGGTGCGGATTCACCCCTCCACTTT. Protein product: CASSSGGADSPLHF.

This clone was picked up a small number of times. The CDR3 DNA reads TGTGCCAGCAGCCAAGGAGGGGGTGTGGATGGCTACACCTTC. Its protein is CASSQGGGVDGYTF. V gene TRBV4-2 combines with J gene TRBJ1-2; TRBD1 is a possible D gene (6 bases). Trimming took off 1 base at V and 6 bases at J, with 12 bases between the two ends. The CDR3 runs to 14 residues. Germline CDR1 reads LGHNA; CDR2 reads YNFKEQ.

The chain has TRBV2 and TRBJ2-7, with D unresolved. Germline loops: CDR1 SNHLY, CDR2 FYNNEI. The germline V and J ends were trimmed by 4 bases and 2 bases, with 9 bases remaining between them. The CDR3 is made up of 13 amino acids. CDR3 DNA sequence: TGTGCCAGCAGTGGTACACTTACCTACGAGCAGTACTTC. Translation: CASSGTLTYEQYF.

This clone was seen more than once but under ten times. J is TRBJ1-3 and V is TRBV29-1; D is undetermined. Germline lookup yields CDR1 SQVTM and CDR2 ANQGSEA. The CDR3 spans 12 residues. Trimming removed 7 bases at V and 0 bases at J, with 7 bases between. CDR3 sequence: CSAGSSGNTIYF. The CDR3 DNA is TGCAGCGCGGGCAGCTCTGGAAACACCATATATTTT.

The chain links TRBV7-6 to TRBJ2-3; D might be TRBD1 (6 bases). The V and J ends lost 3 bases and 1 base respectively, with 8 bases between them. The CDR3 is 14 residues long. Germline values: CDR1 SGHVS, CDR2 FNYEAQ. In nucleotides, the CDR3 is TGTGCCAGCAGCTTTGGGGGCCGCACAGATACGCAGTATTTT. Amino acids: CASSFGGRTDTQYF.

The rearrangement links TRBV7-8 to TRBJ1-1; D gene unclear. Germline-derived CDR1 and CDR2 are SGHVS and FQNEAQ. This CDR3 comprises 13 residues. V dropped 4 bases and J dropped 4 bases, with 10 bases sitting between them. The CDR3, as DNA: TGTGCCAGCAGCTCCGAGGTGGCCACTGAAGCTTTCTTT. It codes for CASSSEVATEAFF.

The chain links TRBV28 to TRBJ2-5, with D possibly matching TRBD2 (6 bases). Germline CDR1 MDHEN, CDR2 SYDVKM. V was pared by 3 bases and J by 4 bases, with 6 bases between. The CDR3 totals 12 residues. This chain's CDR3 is CASSFGRETQYF. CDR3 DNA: TGTGCCAGCAGTTTCGGGAGAGAGACCCAGTACTTC.

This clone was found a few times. The CDR3 nucleotides read TGCAGCGTGGAACTACAGCGAAACACTGAAGCTTTCTTT. Translation gives CSVELQRNTEAFF. This rearrangement joins TRBV29-1 to TRBJ1-1, with D unclear. Trimming stripped 6 bases from V and 2 bases from J, with 13 bases between. This CDR3 is built from 13 residues. Germline loops: CDR1 SQVTM, CDR2 ANQGSEA.

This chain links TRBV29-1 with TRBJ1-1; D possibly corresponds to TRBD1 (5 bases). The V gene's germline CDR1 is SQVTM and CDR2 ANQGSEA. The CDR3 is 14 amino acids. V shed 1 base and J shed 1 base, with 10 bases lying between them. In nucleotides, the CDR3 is TGCAGCGTTGAAGGCAGGGCGTCGAACACTGAAGCTTTCTTT. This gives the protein CSVEGRASNTEAFF.

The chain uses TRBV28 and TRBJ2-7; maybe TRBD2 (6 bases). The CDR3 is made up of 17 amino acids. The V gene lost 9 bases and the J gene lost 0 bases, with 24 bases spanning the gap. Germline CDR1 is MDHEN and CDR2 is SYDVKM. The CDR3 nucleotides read TGTGCCAGTACCCCGGGGGTGGGAGCGGCGAGCTCCTACGAGCAGTACTTC. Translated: CASTPGVGAASSYEQYF.

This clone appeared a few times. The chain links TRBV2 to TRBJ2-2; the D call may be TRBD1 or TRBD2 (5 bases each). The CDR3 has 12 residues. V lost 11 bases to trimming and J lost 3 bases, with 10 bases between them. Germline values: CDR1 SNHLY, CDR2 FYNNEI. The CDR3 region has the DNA TGTGCCGGGGGATATCACACCGGGGAGCTGTTTTTT. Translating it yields CAGGYHTGELFF. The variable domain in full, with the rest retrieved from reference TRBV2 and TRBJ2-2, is EPEVTQTPSHQVTQMGQEVILRCVPISNHLYFYWYRQILGQKVEFLVSFYNNEISEKSEIFDDQFSVERPDGSNFTLKIRSTKLEDSAMYFCAGGYHTGELFFGEGSRLTVL.

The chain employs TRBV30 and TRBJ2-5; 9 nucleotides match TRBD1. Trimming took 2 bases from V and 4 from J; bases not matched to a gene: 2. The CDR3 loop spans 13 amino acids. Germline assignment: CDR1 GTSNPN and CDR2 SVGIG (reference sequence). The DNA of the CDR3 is TGTGCCTGGAGTTCGGACAGGGGAGAGACCCAGTACTTC. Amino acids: CAWSSDRGETQYF.

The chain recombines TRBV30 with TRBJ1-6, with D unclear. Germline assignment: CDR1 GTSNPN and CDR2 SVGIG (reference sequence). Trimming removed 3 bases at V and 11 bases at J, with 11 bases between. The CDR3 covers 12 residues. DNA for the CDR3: TGTGCCTGGAGCCGGACTGGGGCACCCCTCCACTTT. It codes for CAWSRTGAPLHF.

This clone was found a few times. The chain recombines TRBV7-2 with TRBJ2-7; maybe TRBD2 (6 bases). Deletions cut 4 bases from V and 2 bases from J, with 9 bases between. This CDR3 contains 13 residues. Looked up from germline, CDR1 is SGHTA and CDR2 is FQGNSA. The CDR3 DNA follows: TGTGCCAGCAGCTACCAGCGGGCCTACGAGCAGTACTTC. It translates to CASSYQRAYEQYF.

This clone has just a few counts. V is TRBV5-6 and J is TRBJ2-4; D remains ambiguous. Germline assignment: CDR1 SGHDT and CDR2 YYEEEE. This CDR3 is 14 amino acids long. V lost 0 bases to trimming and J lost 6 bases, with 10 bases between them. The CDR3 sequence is CASSLDDGTNIQYF. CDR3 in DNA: TGTGCCAGCAGCTTGGATGACGGAACAAACATTCAGTACTTC.